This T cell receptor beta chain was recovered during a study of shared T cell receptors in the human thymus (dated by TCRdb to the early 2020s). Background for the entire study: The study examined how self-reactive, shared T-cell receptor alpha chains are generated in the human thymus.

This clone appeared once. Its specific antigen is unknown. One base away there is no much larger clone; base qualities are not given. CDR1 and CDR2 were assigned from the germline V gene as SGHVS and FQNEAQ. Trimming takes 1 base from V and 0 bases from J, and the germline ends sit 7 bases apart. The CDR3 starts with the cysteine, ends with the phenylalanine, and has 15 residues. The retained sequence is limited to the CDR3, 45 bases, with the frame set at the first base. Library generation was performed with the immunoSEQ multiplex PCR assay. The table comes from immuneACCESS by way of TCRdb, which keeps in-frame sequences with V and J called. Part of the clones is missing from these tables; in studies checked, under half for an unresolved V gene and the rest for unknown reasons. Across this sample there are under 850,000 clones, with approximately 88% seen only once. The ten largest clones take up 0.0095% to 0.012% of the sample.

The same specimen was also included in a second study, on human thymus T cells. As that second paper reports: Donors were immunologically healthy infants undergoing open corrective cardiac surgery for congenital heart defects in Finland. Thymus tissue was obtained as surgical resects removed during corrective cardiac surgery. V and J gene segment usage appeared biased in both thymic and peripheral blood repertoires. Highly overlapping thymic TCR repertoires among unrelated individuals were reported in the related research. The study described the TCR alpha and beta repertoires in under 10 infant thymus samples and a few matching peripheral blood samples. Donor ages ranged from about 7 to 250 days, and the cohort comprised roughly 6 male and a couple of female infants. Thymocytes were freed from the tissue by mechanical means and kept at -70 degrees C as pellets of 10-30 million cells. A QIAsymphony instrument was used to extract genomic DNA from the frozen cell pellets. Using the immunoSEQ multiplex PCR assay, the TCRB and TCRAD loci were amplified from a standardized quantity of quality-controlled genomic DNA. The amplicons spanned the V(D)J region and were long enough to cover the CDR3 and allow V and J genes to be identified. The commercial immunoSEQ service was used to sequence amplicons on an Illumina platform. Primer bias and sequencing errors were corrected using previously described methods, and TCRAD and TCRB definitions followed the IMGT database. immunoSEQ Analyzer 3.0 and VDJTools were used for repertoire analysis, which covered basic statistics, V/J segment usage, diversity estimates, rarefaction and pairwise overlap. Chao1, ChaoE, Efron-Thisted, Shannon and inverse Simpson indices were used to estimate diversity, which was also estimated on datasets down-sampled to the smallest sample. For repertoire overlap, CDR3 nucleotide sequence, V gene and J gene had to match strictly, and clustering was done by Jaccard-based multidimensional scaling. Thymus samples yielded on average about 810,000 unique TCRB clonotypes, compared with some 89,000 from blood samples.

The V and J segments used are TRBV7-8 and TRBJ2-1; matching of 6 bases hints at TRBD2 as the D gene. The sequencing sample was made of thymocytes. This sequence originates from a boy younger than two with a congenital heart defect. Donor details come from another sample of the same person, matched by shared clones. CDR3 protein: CASSLGRDSYNEQFF. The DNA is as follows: TGTGCCAGCAGCTTAGGGCGGGACTCCTACAATGAGCAGTTCTTC.